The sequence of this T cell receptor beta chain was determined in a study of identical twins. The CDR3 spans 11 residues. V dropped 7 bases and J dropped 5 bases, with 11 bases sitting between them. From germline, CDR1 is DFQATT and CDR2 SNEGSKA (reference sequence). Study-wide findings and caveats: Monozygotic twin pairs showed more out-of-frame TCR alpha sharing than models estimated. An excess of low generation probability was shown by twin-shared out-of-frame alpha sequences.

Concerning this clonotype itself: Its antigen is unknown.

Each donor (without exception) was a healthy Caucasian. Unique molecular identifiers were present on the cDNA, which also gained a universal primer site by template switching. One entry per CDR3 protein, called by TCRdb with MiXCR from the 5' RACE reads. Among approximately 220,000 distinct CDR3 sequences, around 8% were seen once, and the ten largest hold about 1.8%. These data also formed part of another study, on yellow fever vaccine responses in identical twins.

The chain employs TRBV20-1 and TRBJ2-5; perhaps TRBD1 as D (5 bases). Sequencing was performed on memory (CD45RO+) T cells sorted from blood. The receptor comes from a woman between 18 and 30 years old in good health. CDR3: CSGSGSETQYF. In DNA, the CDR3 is TGCAGTGGGTCAGGGTCCGAGACCCAGTACTTC.